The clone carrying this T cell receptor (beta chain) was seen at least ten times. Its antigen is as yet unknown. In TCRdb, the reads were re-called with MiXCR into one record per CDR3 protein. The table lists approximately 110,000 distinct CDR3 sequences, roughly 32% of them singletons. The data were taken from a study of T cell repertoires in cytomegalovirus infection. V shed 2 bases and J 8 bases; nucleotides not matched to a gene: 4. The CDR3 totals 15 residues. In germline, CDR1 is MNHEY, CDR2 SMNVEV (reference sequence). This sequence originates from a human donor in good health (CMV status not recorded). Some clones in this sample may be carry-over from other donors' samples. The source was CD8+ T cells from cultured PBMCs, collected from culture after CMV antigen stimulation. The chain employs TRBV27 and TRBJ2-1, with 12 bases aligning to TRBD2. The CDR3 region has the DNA TGTGCCAGCAGTTTAGAACTAGCGGGGGGCGATGAGCAGTTCTTC. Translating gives CASSLELAGGDEQFF.